One and the same sample provided the 22 T cell receptor beta chains below, sequenced in a study of T cells after somatic rescue of genetic block. Produced via immunoSEQ multiplex PCR; TCRdb's table is partial and in-frame only. The sample carries roughly 7,000 clones, approximately 82% recorded once. The sample was peripheral blood mononuclear cells (PBMCs). The receptors were gathered from a boy between 5 and 17 years old.

The chain uses TRBV18 and TRBJ2-7; D not resolved. Germline loops: CDR1 KGHSH, CDR2 LQKENI. Between the trimmed V and J ends, which lost 2 bases and 7 bases, there was a span of 9 bases. The CDR3 runs to 12 residues. The CDR3 DNA is TGTGCCAGCTCACCAGGGCGTGGAGAGCAGTACTTC. This sequence encodes CASSPGRGEQYF.

This clone was found a few times. The rearrangement uses TRBV27 and TRBJ2-1; TRBD1 matches 9 bases. The CDR3 consists of 11 residues. V shed 4 bases, J shed 14 bases, and the junction held 3 bases outside the gene matches. Germline V gives CDR1 MNHEY, CDR2 SMNVEV (reference sequence). CDR3 loop: CASSYRTGEFF. CDR3 DNA: TGTGCCAGCAGTTACCGGACAGGGGAGTTCTTC.

The V and J genes are TRBV18 and TRBJ1-1; D is unresolved. This CDR3 comprises 15 residues. CDR1 is KGHSH, CDR2 LQKENI, per germline. V lost 2 bases to trimming and J lost 0 bases, with 10 bases between them. CDR3: CASSPSVQLNTEAFF. Here the CDR3 DNA reads TGTGCCAGCTCACCATCTGTGCAGCTGAACACTGAAGCTTTCTTT.

The chain employs TRBV25-1 and TRBJ2-5; maybe TRBD2 (5 bases). Germline V gives CDR1 MGHDK, CDR2 SYGVNS. The germline V and J ends were trimmed by 4 bases and 6 bases, with 6 bases remaining between them. This CDR3 has 11 amino acids. Here the CDR3 DNA reads TGTGCCAGCAGTGGGGAGAAGACCCAGTACTTC. This translates into CASSGEKTQYF.

The gene calls are TRBV21-1 and TRBJ1-5; TRBD1 is the table's D call, not checked against the DNA. TRBV21-1 is a recognized pseudogene. The CDR3 loop spans 15 amino acids. The CDR3 sequence is CASSYREVGNQPQHF. Here the CDR3 DNA reads TGTGCCAGCAGCTACAGGGAAGTAGGCAATCAGCCCCAGCATTTT.

This chain connects TRBV7-8 to TRBJ2-7, with TRBD2 matching over 7 bases. Germline V gene sequence: CDR1 SGHVS, CDR2 FQNEAQ. The V segment lost 4 bases and the J segment 4 bases; nucleotides outside the gene matches: 16. This CDR3 is built from 17 residues. The CDR3 loop reads CASSSPGKSGKGYEQYF. The CDR3, as DNA: TGTGCCAGCAGCTCTCCGGGAAAGAGCGGGAAAGGGTACGAGCAGTACTTC.

This rearrangement joins TRBV27 to TRBJ1-5; no clear D gene. CDR3 length: 15 residues. Trimming cost V 0 bases and J 4 bases, with 10 bases left between them. The germline CDR1 and CDR2 sequences are MNHEY and SMNVEV (reference sequence). CDR3: CASSLSGRANQPQHF. Written as DNA, the CDR3 is TGTGCCAGCAGTTTATCCGGCCGAGCAAATCAGCCCCAGCATTTT.

The chain uses TRBV6-1 and TRBJ2-2; D not resolved. V dropped 3 bases and J dropped 4 bases, with 9 bases sitting between them. CDR1 and CDR2 (germline): MNHNS, SASEGT. This CDR3 spans 14 amino acids. The CDR3, as DNA: TGTGCCAGCAGTGACTGGGTTGGCACCGGGGAGCTGTTTTTT. It encodes CASSDWVGTGELFF.

CDR3 amino acids: CASSLGANFQPQHF. The CDR3 DNA reads as TGTGCCAGCAGCTTGGGGGCGAATTTTCAGCCCCAGCATTTT. V and J are TRBV5-5 and TRBJ1-5; D gene unclear. The length of the CDR3 is 14 residues. CDR1 SGHKS and CDR2 YYEKEE come from the germline V gene (reference sequence). V lost 0 bases and J lost 6, with 10 bases in between.

The table lists this clone with a count of one. The chain joins TRBV7-9 to TRBJ2-1; D is undetermined. The CDR3 totals 14 residues. V was shortened by 3 bases and J by 8 bases, with 14 bases between the two germline ends. Germline CDR1 and CDR2: SEHNR and FQNEAQ (reference sequence). The DNA for the CDR3 is TGTGCCAGCAGCTTTGACGGGCGGTTTGATGAGCAGTTCTTC. Protein product: CASSFDGRFDEQFF.

The rearrangement links TRBV5-6 to TRBJ1-4, with D perhaps matching TRBD1 (6 bases). Trimming left V 0 bases short and J 7 bases short, with 16 bases between. Germline assignment: CDR1 SGHDT and CDR2 YYEEEE. CDR3 length: 16 amino acids. In nucleotides, the CDR3 is TGTGCCAGCAGCTTGGACATGGGGGGGCCGAGTGAAAAACTGTTTTTT. This sequence encodes CASSLDMGGPSEKLFF.

This clone has a single count. The chain uses TRBV27 and TRBJ1-1, with a weak D call TRBD1 (5 bases). The CDR3 spans 14 residues. The V gene's germline CDR1 is MNHEY and CDR2 SMNVEV (reference sequence). The V gene lost 6 bases and the J gene lost 5 bases, with 16 bases spanning the gap. The CDR3 spells CASRPPGGWTEAFF. CDR3 bases: TGTGCCAGCAGGCCCCCCGGGGGATGGACTGAAGCTTTCTTT.

This clone was found a few times. The chain combines TRBV11-1 with TRBJ2-1, with 11 positions matching TRBD2. Germline-derived CDR1 and CDR2 are SGHAT and FQDESV (reference sequence). V lost 0 bases, J lost 2 bases, and 3 bases stayed unmatched. The CDR3 totals 17 residues. CDR3 in DNA: TGTGCCAGCAGCTTAGCCCTAGCGGGAGGTCCCTACAATGAGCAGTTCTTC. Protein sequence: CASSLALAGGPYNEQFF.

The chain links TRBV7-3 to TRBJ2-1; D unresolved. Germline values: CDR1 SGHTA, CDR2 FQGTGA. V gave up 2 bases and J gave up 6 bases, with 11 bases separating them. The CDR3 runs to 14 residues. CDR3 coding DNA: TGTGCCAGCAGCTTATTGCGAACGAGCAATGAGCAGTTCTTC. Translated, it gives CASSLLRTSNEQFF.

The chain links TRBV29-1 to TRBJ1-2; D not resolved. Germline values: CDR1 SQVTM, CDR2 ANQGSEA. Trimming removed 3 bases at V and 2 bases at J, with 10 bases between. CDR3 length: 13 amino acids. The CDR3 reads CSVDNTPNYGYTF. CDR3 DNA: TGCAGCGTTGATAATACCCCAAACTATGGCTACACCTTC.

The chain is built from TRBV11-2 and TRBJ2-3, with D perhaps matching TRBD1 or TRBD2 (5 bases each). V lost 3 bases to trimming and J lost 6 bases, with 19 bases between them. The CDR3 runs 16 residues. Germline V gene data show CDR1 as SGHAT and CDR2 as FQNNGV. The CDR3 DNA follows: TGTGCCAGCAGCTTTAGCAAGGGACCTGGTACCGATACGCAGTATTTT. Its translation: CASSFSKGPGTDTQYF.

In this sample, this clone turned up once. CDR3 sequence reads: CASSYDVRTEAFF. CDR3 bases: TGTGCCAGCAGCTACGATGTACGCACTGAAGCTTTCTTT. The gene calls are TRBV7-3 and TRBJ1-1; D is ambiguous. Germline V gene sequence: CDR1 SGHTA, CDR2 FQGTGA. The CDR3 runs 13 residues. Trimming pared 4 bases from V and 4 bases from J, leaving 10 bases between.

The chain employs TRBV7-2 and TRBJ2-7, with TRBD2 matching 11 bases. V shed 5 bases, J shed 0 bases, and the junction held 6 bases outside the gene matches. The CDR3 runs to 16 residues. Germline assignment: CDR1 SGHTA and CDR2 FQGNSA. The CDR3 DNA reads as TGTGCCAGCAGCCAATACACTAGCGGGAGCTCCTACGAGCAGTACTTC. This codes for CASSQYTSGSSYEQYF.

The chain's CDR3 is CASSEYARDYGYTF. In DNA, the CDR3 is TGTGCCAGCAGTGAATATGCCAGGGACTATGGCTACACCTTC. This sequence joins TRBV6-1 and TRBJ1-2; D is possibly TRBD1 (5 bases). Trimming took off 2 bases at V and 3 bases at J, with 10 bases between the two ends. Germline CDR1 and CDR2: MNHNS and SASEGT. The CDR3 sequence is 14 residues long.

The gene calls are TRBV11-3 and TRBJ2-1, with D possibly TRBD2 on 5 matching bases. CDR1 SGHNT and CDR2 YENEEA come from the germline V gene. CDR3 length equals 15 residues. V was shortened by 4 bases and J by 4 bases, with 14 bases between the two germline ends. The CDR3 here is CASSSREGLYNEQFF. CDR3 DNA: TGTGCCAGCAGCTCGAGGGAAGGGCTGTACAATGAGCAGTTCTTC.

The CDR3 reads CASSTTSGGNYEQYF. CDR3 DNA sequence: TGTGCCAGCAGCACAACTAGCGGGGGGAACTACGAGCAGTACTTC. The chain uses TRBV7-2 and TRBJ2-7; 12 bases match TRBD2. Germline V lookup: CDR1 SGHTA, CDR2 FQGNSA. The CDR3 extends over 15 amino acids. The junction had 5 bases not matched to a gene; V was cut back by 5 bases and J by 3 bases.

The chain carries TRBV4-1 and TRBJ2-1; maybe TRBD1 (6 bases). Germline V CDR1 and CDR2: MGHRA, YSYEKL. The CDR3 is 16 amino acids. Trimming removed 4 bases from V and 4 bases from J, with 17 bases in between. The CDR3 coding sequence is TGCGCCAGCAGCCGACCCCCCGGGACACGATACAATGAGCAGTTCTTC. This sequence encodes CASSRPPGTRYNEQFF.